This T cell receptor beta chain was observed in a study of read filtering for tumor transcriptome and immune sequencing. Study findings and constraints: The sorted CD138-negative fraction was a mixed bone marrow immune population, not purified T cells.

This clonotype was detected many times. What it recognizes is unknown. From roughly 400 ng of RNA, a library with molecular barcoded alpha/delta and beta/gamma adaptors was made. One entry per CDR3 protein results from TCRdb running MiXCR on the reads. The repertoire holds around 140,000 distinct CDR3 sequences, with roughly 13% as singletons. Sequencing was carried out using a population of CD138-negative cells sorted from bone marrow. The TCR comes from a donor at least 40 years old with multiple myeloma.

CDR3 DNA sequence: TGTGCCAGCAGCGACACTGGAGAGAGCACAGATACGCAGTATTTT. It is translated as CASSDTGESTDTQYF. The chain recombines TRBV5-6 with TRBJ2-3; D is ambiguous. The germline V gene has CDR1 SGHDT and CDR2 YYEEEE. The CDR3 sequence is 15 residues long. V shed 4 bases and J shed 0 bases, with 12 bases lying between them.